This T cell receptor (beta chain) was found in a study of T cell responses to AZD1222 COVID-19 vaccine. About the research overall: Pooled samples include second doses given at about 4 or 12 weeks. Notes on the study in general: Nearly half of unique spike-specific TCRs reportedly avoided B.1.351 and B.1.1.7 mutated regions. CD4 TCRs covered the whole spike, strongest at regions 160-218 and 743-854. Sampled repertoires all dated from after the peak T cell response.

Libraries were prepared by immunoSEQ multiplex PCR; TCRdb keeps only in-frame clonotypes and omits some of them. The sample lists roughly 28,000 clones; roughly 93% were seen once. With regard to this clone: Its antigen is undetermined.

This clonotype originated in an adult in good health. Material: peripheral blood, obtained on day 0 of AZD1222 vaccination.

CDR3: CASSQARGGGQGYTF. The DNA for the CDR3 is TGTGCCAGCAGCCAAGCCCGCGGGGGCGGTCAAGGCTACACCTTC. V usage is TRBV3-1 (or the pseudogene TRBV3-2) and J usage is TRBJ1-2; tentatively, D is TRBD1 (6 bases). Germline loops: CDR1 LGHDT, CDR2 YNNKEL (reference sequence). This CDR3 has 15 residues. The germline V and J ends were trimmed by 1 base and 8 bases, with 17 bases remaining between them.